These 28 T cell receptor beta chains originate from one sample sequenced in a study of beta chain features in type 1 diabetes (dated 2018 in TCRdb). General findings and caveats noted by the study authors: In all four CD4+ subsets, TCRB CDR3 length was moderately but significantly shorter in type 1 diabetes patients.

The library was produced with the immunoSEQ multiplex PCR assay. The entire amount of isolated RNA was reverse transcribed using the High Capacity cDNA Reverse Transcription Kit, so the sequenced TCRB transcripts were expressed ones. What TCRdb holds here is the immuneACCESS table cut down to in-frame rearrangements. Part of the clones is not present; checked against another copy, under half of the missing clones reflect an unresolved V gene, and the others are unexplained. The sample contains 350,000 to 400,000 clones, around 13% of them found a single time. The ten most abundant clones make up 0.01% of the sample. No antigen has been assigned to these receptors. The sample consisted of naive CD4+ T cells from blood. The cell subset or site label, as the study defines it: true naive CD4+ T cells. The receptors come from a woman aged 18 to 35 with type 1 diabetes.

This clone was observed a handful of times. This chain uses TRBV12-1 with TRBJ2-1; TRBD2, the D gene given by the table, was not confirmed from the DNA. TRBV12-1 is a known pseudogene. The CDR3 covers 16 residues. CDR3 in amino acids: CASSFNGTSGNNEQFF. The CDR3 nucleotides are TGTGCCAGCAGCTTTAATGGGACTAGCGGAAACAATGAGCAGTTCTTC.

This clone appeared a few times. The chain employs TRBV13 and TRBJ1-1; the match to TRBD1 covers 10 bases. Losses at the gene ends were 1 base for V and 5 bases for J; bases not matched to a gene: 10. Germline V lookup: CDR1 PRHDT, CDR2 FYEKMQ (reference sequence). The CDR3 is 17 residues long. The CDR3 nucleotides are TGTGCCAGCAGCTTAGCGGAACGCCGGGACAGGGGTACTGAAGCTTTCTTT. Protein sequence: CASSLAERRDRGTEAFF.

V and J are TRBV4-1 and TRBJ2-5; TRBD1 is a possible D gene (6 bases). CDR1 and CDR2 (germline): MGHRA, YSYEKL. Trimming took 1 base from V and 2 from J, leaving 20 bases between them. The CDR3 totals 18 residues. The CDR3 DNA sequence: TGCGCCAGCAGCCAAGGTCGGGACATATCGGTGGTACAAGAGACCCAGTACTTC. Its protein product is CASSQGRDISVVQETQYF.

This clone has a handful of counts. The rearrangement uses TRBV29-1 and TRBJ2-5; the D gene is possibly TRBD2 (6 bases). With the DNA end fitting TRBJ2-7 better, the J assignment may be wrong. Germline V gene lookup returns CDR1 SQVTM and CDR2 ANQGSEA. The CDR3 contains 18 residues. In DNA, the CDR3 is TGCAGCGTTGAAGATCGACTAGACGAGGTTTTGATTTGCTACGAGCAGTACTTC. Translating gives CSVEDRLDEVLICYEQYF.

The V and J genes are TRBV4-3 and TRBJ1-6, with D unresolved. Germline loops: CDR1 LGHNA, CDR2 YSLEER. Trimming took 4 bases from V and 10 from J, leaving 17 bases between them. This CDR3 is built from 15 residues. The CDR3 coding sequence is TGCGCCAGCAGCCCAAGTGCGTCCCAGCGGTCACCCCTCCACTTT. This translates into CASSPSASQRSPLHF.

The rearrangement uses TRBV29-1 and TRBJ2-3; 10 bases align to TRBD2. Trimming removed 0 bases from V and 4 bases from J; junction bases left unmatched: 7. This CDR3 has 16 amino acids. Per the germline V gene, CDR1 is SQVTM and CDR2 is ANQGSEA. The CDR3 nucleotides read TGCAGCGTTGAAGACAGGCCTAGCGGGAGTGCAGATACGCAGTATTTT. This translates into CSVEDRPSGSADTQYF.

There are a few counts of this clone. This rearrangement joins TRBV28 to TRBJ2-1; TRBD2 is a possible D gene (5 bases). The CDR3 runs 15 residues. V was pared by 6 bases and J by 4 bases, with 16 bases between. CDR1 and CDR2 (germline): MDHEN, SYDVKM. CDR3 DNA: TGTGCCAGCAGCCGAGCTCGAGGGAATTACAATGAGCAGTTCTTC. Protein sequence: CASSRARGNYNEQFF.

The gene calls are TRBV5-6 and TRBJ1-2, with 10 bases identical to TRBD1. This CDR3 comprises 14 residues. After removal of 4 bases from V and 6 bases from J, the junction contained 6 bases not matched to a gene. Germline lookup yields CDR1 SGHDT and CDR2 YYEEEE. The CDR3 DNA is TGTGCCAGCAGCCTCCTGGACAGGGGGAATGGCTACACCTTC. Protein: CASSLLDRGNGYTF.

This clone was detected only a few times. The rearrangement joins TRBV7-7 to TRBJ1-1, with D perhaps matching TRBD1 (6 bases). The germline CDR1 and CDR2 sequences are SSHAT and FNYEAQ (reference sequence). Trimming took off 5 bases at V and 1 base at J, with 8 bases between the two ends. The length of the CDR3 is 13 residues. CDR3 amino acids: CASSRQENTEAFF. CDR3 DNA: TGTGCCAGCAGCCGACAGGAGAACACTGAAGCTTTCTTT.

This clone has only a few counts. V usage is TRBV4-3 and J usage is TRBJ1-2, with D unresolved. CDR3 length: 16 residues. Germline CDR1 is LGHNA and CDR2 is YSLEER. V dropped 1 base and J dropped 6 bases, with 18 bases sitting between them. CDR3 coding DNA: TGCGCCAGCAGCCAAGGAGGGAGGTTAAGAGAAGATGGCTACACCTTC. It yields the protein CASSQGGRLREDGYTF.

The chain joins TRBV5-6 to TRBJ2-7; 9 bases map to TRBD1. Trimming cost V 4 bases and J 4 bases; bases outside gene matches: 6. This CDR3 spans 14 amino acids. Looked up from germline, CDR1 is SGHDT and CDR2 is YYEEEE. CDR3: CASSPTGGAYEQYF. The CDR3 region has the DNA TGTGCCAGCAGCCCCACAGGGGGCGCGTACGAGCAGTACTTC.

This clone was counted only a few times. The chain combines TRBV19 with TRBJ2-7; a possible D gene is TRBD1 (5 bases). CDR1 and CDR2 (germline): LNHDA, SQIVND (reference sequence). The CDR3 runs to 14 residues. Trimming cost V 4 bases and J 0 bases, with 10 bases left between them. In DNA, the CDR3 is TGTGCCAGTAGTAGGGGCCCGCTCTCCTACGAGCAGTACTTC. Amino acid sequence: CASSRGPLSYEQYF.

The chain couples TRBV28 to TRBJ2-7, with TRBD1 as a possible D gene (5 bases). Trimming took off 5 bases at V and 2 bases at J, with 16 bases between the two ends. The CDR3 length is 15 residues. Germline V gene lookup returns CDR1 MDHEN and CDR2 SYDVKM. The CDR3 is CASSPQGDSPYEQYF. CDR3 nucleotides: TGTGCCAGCAGTCCTCAAGGAGACAGTCCCTACGAGCAGTACTTC.

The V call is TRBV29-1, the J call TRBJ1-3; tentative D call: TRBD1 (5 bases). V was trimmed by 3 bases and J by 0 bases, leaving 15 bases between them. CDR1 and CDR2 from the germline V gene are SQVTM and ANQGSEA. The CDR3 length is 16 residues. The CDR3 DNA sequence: TGCAGCGTTGATAACAGGTGGCGTCTCTCTGGAAACACCATATATTTT. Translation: CSVDNRWRLSGNTIYF.

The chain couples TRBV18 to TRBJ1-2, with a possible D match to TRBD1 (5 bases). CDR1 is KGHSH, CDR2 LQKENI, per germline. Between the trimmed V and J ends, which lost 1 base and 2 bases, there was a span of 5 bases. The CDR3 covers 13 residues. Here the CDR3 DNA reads TGTGCCAGCTCACCACAGGGGAACTATGGCTACACCTTC. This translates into CASSPQGNYGYTF.

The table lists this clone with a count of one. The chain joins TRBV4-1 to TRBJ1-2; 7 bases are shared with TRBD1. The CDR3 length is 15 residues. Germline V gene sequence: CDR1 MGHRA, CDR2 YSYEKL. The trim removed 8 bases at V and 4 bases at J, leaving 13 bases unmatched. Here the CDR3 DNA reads TGCGCCAGCGGCTCGAAAGGGGGCGCGCTCTATGGCTACACCTTC. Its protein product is CASGSKGGALYGYTF.

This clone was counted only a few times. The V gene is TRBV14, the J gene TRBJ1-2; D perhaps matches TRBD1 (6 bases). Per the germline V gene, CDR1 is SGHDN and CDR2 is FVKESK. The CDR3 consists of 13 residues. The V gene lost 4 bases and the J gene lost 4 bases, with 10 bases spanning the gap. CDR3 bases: TGTGCCAGCAGCCGGACAGAGCTCTATGGCTACACCTTC. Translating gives CASSRTELYGYTF.

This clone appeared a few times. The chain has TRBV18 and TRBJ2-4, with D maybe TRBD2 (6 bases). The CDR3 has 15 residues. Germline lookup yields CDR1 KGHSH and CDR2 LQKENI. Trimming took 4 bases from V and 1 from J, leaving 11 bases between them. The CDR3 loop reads CASSRAGSAKNIQYF. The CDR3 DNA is TGTGCCAGCTCACGCGCGGGAAGCGCCAAAAACATTCAGTACTTC.

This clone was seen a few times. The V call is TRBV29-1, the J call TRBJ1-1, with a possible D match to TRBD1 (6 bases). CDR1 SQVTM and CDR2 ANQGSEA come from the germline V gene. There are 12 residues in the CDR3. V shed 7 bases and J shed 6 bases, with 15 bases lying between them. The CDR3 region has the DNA TGCAGCGCGTTAGGGGGGGGCCCTGAAGCTTTCTTT. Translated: CSALGGGPEAFF.

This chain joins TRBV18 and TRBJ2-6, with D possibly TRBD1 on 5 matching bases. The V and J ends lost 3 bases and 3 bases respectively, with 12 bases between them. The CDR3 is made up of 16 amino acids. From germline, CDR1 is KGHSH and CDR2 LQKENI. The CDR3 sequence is CASSPTRADGANVLTF. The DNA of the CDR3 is TGTGCCAGCTCACCTACCAGGGCTGATGGGGCCAACGTCCTGACTTTC. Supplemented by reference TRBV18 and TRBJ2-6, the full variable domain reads NAGVMQNPRHLVRRRGQEARLRCSPMKGHSHVYWYRQLPEEGLKFMVYLQKENIIDESGMPKERFSAEFPKEGPSILRIQQVVRGDSAAYFCASSPTRADGANVLTFGAGSRLTVL.

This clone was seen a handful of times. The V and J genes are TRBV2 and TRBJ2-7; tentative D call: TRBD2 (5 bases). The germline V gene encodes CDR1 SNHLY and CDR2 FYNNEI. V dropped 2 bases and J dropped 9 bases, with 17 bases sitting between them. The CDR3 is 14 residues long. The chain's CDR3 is CASSEWQTRDGQYF. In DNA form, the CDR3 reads TGTGCCAGCAGTGAATGGCAGACCCGGGATGGGCAGTACTTC.

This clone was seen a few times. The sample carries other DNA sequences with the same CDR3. The CDR3 spells CASRQGSYEQYF. In DNA, the CDR3 is TGTGCCAGCAGGCAGGGATCCTACGAGCAGTACTTC. The chain uses TRBV28 and TRBJ2-7, with D maybe TRBD1 (5 bases). With 6 bases removed from V and 1 base from J, the gap between germline ends came to 7 bases. The CDR3 contains 12 residues. Germline-derived CDR1 and CDR2 are MDHEN and SYDVKM.

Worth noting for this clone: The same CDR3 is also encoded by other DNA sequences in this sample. In nucleotides, the CDR3 is TGTGCCAGCTCACCTCCAGGGGGAGAGACCCAGTACTTC. Residues: CASSPPGGETQYF. The gene calls are TRBV18 and TRBJ2-5; 7 bases are shared with TRBD1. The CDR3 consists of 13 residues. Losses at the gene ends were 3 bases for V and 4 bases for J; bases not matched to a gene: 2. Per the germline V gene, CDR1 is KGHSH and CDR2 is LQKENI. The full variable domain, rest sourced from reference TRBV18 and TRBJ2-5, is NAGVMQNPRHLVRRRGQEARLRCSPMKGHSHVYWYRQLPEEGLKFMVYLQKENIIDESGMPKERFSAEFPKEGPSILRIQQVVRGDSAAYFCASSPPGGETQYFGPGTRLLVL.

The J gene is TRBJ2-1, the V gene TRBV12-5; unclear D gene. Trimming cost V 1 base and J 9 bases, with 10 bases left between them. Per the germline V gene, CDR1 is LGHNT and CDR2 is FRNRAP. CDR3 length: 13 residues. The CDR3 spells CASGLAGGGEQFF. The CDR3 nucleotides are TGTGCTAGTGGTTTGGCAGGTGGTGGTGAGCAGTTCTTC.

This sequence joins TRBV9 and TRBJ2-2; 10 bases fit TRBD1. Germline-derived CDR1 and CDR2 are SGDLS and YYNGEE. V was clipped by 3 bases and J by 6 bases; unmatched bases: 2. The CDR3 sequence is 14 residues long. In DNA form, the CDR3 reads TGTGCCAGCAGCGCGGACAGGGGGTCCGGGGAGCTGTTTTTT. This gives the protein CASSADRGSGELFF.

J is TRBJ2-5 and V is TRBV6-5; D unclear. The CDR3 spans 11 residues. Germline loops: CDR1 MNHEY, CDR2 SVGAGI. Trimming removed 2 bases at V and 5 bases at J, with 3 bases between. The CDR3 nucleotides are TGTGCCAGCAGTTACGCGGAGACCCAGTACTTC. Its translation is CASSYAETQYF.

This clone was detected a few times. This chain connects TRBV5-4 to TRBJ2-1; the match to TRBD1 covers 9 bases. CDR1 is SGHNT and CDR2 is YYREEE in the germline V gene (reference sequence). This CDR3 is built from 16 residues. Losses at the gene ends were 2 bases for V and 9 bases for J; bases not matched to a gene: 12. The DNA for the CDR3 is TGTGCCAGCAGCTTTACTGTGACAGGGGGGTTCAGTGAGCAGTTCTTC. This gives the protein CASSFTVTGGFSEQFF.

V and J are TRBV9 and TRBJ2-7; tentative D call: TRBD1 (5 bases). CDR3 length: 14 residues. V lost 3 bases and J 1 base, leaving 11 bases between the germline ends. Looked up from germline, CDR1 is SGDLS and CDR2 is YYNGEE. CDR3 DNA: TGTGCCAGCAGCGCGGACACCAGGTCCTACGAGCAGTACTTC. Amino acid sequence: CASSADTRSYEQYF.